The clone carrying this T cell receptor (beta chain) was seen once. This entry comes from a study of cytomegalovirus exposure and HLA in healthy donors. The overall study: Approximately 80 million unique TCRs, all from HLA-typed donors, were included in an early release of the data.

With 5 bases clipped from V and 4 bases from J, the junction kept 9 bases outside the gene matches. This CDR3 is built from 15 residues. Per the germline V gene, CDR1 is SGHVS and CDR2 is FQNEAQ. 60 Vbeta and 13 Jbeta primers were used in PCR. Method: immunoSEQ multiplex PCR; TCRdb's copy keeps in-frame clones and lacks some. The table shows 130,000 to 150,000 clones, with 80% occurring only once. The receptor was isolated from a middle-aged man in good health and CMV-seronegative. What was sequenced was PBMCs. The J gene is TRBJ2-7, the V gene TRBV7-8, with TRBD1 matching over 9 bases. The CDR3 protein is CASSRSGTGFYEQYF. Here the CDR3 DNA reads TGTGCCAGCAGCAGGTCCGGGACAGGGTTTTACGAGCAGTACTTC.